These 10 T cell receptor beta chains came from one sample sequenced in a study of blood T cell repertoires in COVID-19. The method was immunoSEQ multiplex PCR; TCRdb's version includes in-frame clones alone and lacks a portion of them. In the table there are around 180,000 clones, 84% of which are singletons. Sequencing used PBMCs or T cells enriched from blood (not recorded which). These receptors came from a man aged 45-65 years who had recovered from COVID-19.

The chain recombines TRBV6-5 with TRBJ1-5, with 7 bases identical to TRBD1. In germline, CDR1 is MNHEY, CDR2 SVGAGI. V was pared by 6 bases and J by 4 bases, with 6 bases of the junction left unmatched. This CDR3 comprises 14 residues. In DNA form, the CDR3 reads TGTGCCAGCAGGTTGACAGGGAAGAATCAGCCCCAGCATTTT. Residues: CASRLTGKNQPQHF.

This clone appeared a single time. The genes are TRBV7-9 and TRBJ2-3, with 7 positions matching TRBD1. The CDR3 extends over 17 amino acids. Trimming cost V 5 bases and J 2 bases; bases outside gene matches: 13. Germline V CDR1 and CDR2: SEHNR, FQNEAQ (reference sequence). CDR3 DNA sequence: TGTGCCAGCAGCCCAGCGAGGGGGCGCACCGTCACAGATACGCAGTATTTT. It encodes CASSPARGRTVTDTQYF.

The CDR3 bases are TGTGCCAGCAGCCAAAACCTGGGACAGACCTACGAGCAGTACTTC. As protein: CASSQNLGQTYEQYF. The V and J genes are TRBV3-1 (or the pseudogene TRBV3-2) and TRBJ2-7; 7 nucleotides align to TRBD1. The germline V gene encodes CDR1 LGHDT and CDR2 YNNKEL (reference sequence). This CDR3 is built from 15 residues. Trimming removed 2 bases from V and 2 bases from J; junction bases left unmatched: 6.

This clone was counted between two and nine times. The chain employs TRBV7-9 and TRBJ2-3, with unresolved D. This CDR3 comprises 13 residues. The V end lost 5 bases, the J end lost 4 bases, and 10 bases lay between the germline ends. Germline V gene lookup returns CDR1 SEHNR and CDR2 FQNEAQ (reference sequence). The CDR3 protein is CASSPRTADTQYF. In nucleotides, the CDR3 is TGTGCCAGCAGCCCCCGTACGGCAGATACGCAGTATTTT.

In the case of this clone: A read error is likely, as this CDR3 ends without the conserved phenylalanine or tryptophan. No DNA is shown, since the ends of the CDR3 on it are uncertain; the CDR3 is the one TCRdb lists. The CDR3 protein is CASSDTRSPI. The gene calls are TRBV10-1 and TRBJ1-2; the D call in the table, TRBD1, was not verified against the DNA. Germline CDR1 is WNHNN and CDR2 is SYGVQD (reference sequence). 10 amino acids form the CDR3, both terminal residues included.

J is TRBJ1-3 and V is TRBV28; a weak D match, TRBD1 (6 bases). Germline assignment: CDR1 MDHEN and CDR2 SYDVKM. V lost 3 bases to trimming and J lost 2 bases, with 11 bases between them. CDR3 length: 15 residues. CDR3 loop: CASSFLSGAGNTIYF. CDR3 nucleotide sequence: TGTGCCAGCAGTTTTTTATCAGGGGCTGGAAACACCATATATTTT.

This clone appeared a single time. DNA for the CDR3: TGTGCCAGTAGTGATCGGGCGACAGGGACTGGGGCCAACGTCCTGACTTTC. Its translation is CASSDRATGTGANVLTF. The rearrangement uses TRBV19 and TRBJ2-6; 7 positions agree with TRBD1. Germline trimming cut 5 bases from V and 2 bases from J; bases unmatched to any gene: 9. There are 17 residues in the CDR3. From germline, CDR1 is LNHDA and CDR2 SQIVND (reference sequence).

The V call is TRBV30, the J call TRBJ1-2; D is perhaps TRBD1 (6 bases). Germline-derived CDR1 and CDR2 are GTSNPN and SVGIG (reference sequence). The CDR3 length is 12 residues. V was clipped by 0 bases and J by 8 bases, with 10 bases between them. CDR3 residues: CAWSVSGGGYTF. The CDR3 nucleotides are TGTGCCTGGAGTGTCAGTGGGGGCGGCTACACCTTC.

The chain has TRBV2 and TRBJ1-5; 9 nucleotides match TRBD1. The CDR3 covers 15 residues. J lost 9 bases, V lost 6 bases, and 12 bases had no gene match. Germline CDR1 SNHLY, CDR2 FYNNEI. The CDR3 here is CASRPDRGARGPQHF. The CDR3 nucleotides read TGTGCCAGCAGGCCGGACAGGGGTGCTCGGGGGCCCCAGCATTTT. The variable domain in full, with the rest retrieved from reference TRBV2 and TRBJ1-5, is EPEVTQTPSHQVTQMGQEVILRCVPISNHLYFYWYRQILGQKVEFLVSFYNNEISEKSEIFDDQFSVERPDGSNFTLKIRSTKLEDSAMYFCASRPDRGARGPQHFGDGTRLSIL.

This clone was seen only a few times. This chain connects TRBV25-1 to TRBJ2-2; no clear D. Germline V gene lookup returns CDR1 MGHDK and CDR2 SYGVNS. This CDR3 has 12 residues. The V and J ends lost 4 bases and 5 bases respectively, with 5 bases between them. The CDR3 here is CASSAGTGELFF. The CDR3 DNA is TGTGCCAGCAGTGCGGGTACCGGGGAGCTGTTTTTT.